This is a list of T cell receptor beta chains from one sample in a study of cytomegalovirus exposure and HLA in healthy donors. Measured with immunoSEQ multiplex PCR; TCRdb has only the in-frame clones, and not every one. This table has 150,000 to 200,000 clones, roughly 85% appearing once. What was sequenced was PBMCs. The receptors were sampled from a man younger than 30 in good health and CMV-seropositive. The CDR3 runs from the conserved cysteine through the conserved F or W. A D gene is named only where the DNA matches it firmly. Clone sizes are given selectively: once, few, many, or a class where the clone is expanded.

d_call	cdr3_length	v_call	j_call	clone_size	cdr3_aa	cdr3_nt
-	17	TRBV2	TRBJ2-4	-	CASTATGVMETKNIQYF	TGTGCCAGCACCGCCACGGGGGTAATGGAAACCAAAAACATTCAGTACTTC
TRBD2	14	TRBV30	TRBJ2-7	-	CAWSVGLEGYEQYF	TGTGCCTGGAGTGTGGGACTAGAGGGGTACGAGCAGTACTTC
TRBD1	15	TRBV5-1	TRBJ1-6	-	CASSQDRGGNSPLHF	TGCGCCAGCAGCCAAGACAGGGGTGGCAATTCACCCCTCCACTTT
-	18	TRBV27	TRBJ2-1	-	CASSSSPGGVSGYNEQFF	-
TRBD1	16	TRBV4-1	TRBJ2-7	-	CASSPGPGQDSYEQYF	TGCGCCAGCAGCCCGGGACCGGGACAGGACTCCTACGAGCAGTACTTC
-	14	TRBV18	TRBJ1-1	-	CASSPNTADTEAFF	TGTGCCAGCTCACCAAATACAGCGGACACTGAAGCTTTCTTT
TRBD2	15	TRBV6-1	TRBJ2-1	-	CASTPSSGGYNEQFF	TGTGCCAGCACTCCGAGCAGCGGGGGGTACAATGAGCAGTTCTTC
-	16	TRBV5-1	TRBJ1-2	once	CASSLTIQENDYGYTF	TGCGCCAGCAGCTTAACTATACAGGAGAACGACTATGGCTACACCTTC
TRBD2	16	TRBV5-4	TRBJ2-3	-	CASSLESSGGRDTQYF	TGTGCCAGCAGCTTGGAGTCTAGCGGGGGCCGGGATACGCAGTATTTT
-	15	TRBV6-1	TRBJ1-1	-	CASSQPGRGNTEAFF	TGTGCCAGCAGCCAACCCGGGAGGGGGAACACTGAAGCTTTCTTT
-	15	TRBV9	TRBJ1-5	-	CASSVEGGGNQPQHF	TGTGCCAGCAGCGTAGAGGGGGGGGGCAATCAGCCCCAGCATTTT
TRBD1	15	TRBV5-4	TRBJ2-3	-	CASSPGQGLTDTQYF	TGTGCCAGCAGCCCCGGACAGGGTCTGACAGATACGCAGTATTTT
-	15	TRBV27	TRBJ2-1	-	CASSLSQGSYNEQFF	TGTGCCAGCAGTTTATCCCAGGGGTCCTACAATGAGCAGTTCTTC
TRBD2	16	TRBV25-1	TRBJ2-1	-	CASSEYFLAGEPEQFF	TGTGCCAGCAGTGAATATTTCCTAGCGGGGGAGCCTGAGCAGTTCTTC
TRBD2	15	TRBV27	TRBJ2-7	once	CASSFQAGGGYEQYF	TGTGCCAGCAGTTTCCAGGCGGGGGGAGGCTACGAGCAGTACTTC
-	9	TRBV18	TRBJ2-1	-	CASSPVKFF	TGTGCCAGCTCACCAGTCAAGTTCTTC
-	15	TRBV6-5	TRBJ2-2	-	CARSTVQGIAGELFF	TGTGCCAGATCGACGGTCCAGGGTATCGCCGGGGAGCTGTTTTTT
TRBD1	14	TRBV5-4	TRBJ2-5	-	CASSFRDRQETQYF	TGTGCCAGCAGCTTCCGGGACAGACAAGAGACCCAGTACTTC
-	12	TRBV30	TRBJ1-2	-	CAWSYSRYGYTF	TGTGCCTGGAGTTATTCCCGCTATGGCTACACCTTC
TRBD1	16	TRBV28	TRBJ1-3	-	CASRTSDRVEGNTIYF	TGTGCCAGCAGAACGTCCGACAGGGTGGAGGGAAACACCATATATTTT
TRBD1	14	TRBV5-4	TRBJ1-2	-	CASSLPAGGDGYTF	TGTGCCAGCAGCTTGCCCGCAGGGGGCGATGGCTACACCTTC
-	13	TRBV19	TRBJ1-2	-	CASSPLSYYGYTF	TGTGCCAGTAGTCCACTCTCTTACTATGGCTACACCTTC
-	15	TRBV10-3	TRBJ2-3	-	CAISPDRGFTDTQYF	TGTGCCATCAGCCCTGACAGAGGCTTCACAGATACGCAGTATTTT
TRBD1	16	TRBV9	TRBJ1-1	-	CASSVDSGTGNTEAFF	TGTGCCAGCAGCGTAGACTCCGGGACAGGGAACACTGAAGCTTTCTTT
-	13	TRBV18	TRBJ2-7	-	CASSVTDSYEQYF	TGTGCCAGCTCAGTGACAGACTCCTACGAGCAGTACTTC
-	15	TRBV30	TRBJ1-5	-	CAWSGSGTFNQPQHF	TGTGCCTGGAGTGGATCCGGGACTTTCAATCAGCCCCAGCATTTT
TRBD1	16	TRBV6-1	TRBJ1-6	-	CASSEGLGQNNSPLHF	TGTGCCAGCAGTGAAGGCTTGGGACAGAATAATTCACCCCTCCACTTT
-	13	TRBV5-1	TRBJ1-6	-	CASSLDSHSPLHF	TGCGCCAGCAGCTTGGATTCTCATTCACCCCTCCACTTT
-	14	TRBV6-1	TRBJ1-1	few	CASSEEGVYTEAFF	TGTGCCAGCAGTGAAGAGGGGGTGTACACTGAAGCTTTCTTT
-	13	TRBV6-5	TRBJ1-4	-	CASRLYQGEKLFF	TGTGCCAGCAGACTTTACCAGGGTGAAAAACTGTTTTTT
-	16	TRBV28	TRBJ2-7	once	CASSFSLAGFSYEQYF	TGTGCCAGCAGTTTTTCCCTTGCAGGGTTCTCCTACGAGCAGTACTTC
-	13	TRBV5-4	TRBJ1-2	-	CASRGRQGEGYTF	TGTGCCAGCAGGGGTAGGCAGGGTGAAGGCTACACCTTC
-	15	TRBV2	TRBJ1-2	-	CASSPPGGLNYGYTF	TGTGCCAGCAGCCCCCCGGGCGGGCTGAACTATGGCTACACCTTC
TRBD1	14	TRBV25-1	TRBJ2-7	-	CASGPGTDFYEQYF	TGTGCCAGCGGCCCCGGGACAGATTTCTACGAGCAGTACTTC
-	13	TRBV23-1	TRBJ2-7	-	CASSRAGSYEQYF	TGCGCCAGCAGTCGGGCTGGGTCCTACGAGCAGTACTTC
-	15	TRBV9	TRBJ1-4	-	CASSVAGQGTEKLFF	TGTGCCAGCAGCGTAGCGGGTCAGGGGACTGAAAAACTGTTTTTT
-	16	TRBV7-9	TRBJ2-5	-	CASRIKLRVNQETQYF	TGTGCCAGCAGGATAAAGTTACGGGTAAACCAAGAGACCCAGTACTTC
-	15	TRBV5-4	TRBJ2-2	-	CASSYLTGNTGELFF	TGTGCCAGCAGCTACCTGACAGGGAACACCGGGGAGCTGTTTTTT
-	15	TRBV19	TRBJ1-1	once	CASSIRQGSGTEAFF	TGTGCCAGTAGTATTAGGCAGGGGAGCGGCACTGAAGCTTTCTTT
-	17	TRBV9	TRBJ1-1	-	CASSVGGAEGWDTEAFF	TGTGCCAGCAGCGTAGGGGGTGCGGAGGGCTGGGATACTGAAGCTTTCTTT
TRBD1	16	TRBV30	TRBJ1-2	once	CAWKPNQAGTDYGYTF	TGTGCCTGGAAACCGAATCAAGCTGGGACAGACTATGGCTACACCTTC
-	16	TRBV18	TRBJ1-4	few	CASSPPGGGEDEKLFF	TGTGCCAGCTCACCACCGGGGGGGGGCGAGGATGAAAAACTGTTTTTT
-	15	TRBV9	TRBJ2-3	-	CASSPMTGSTDTQYF	TGTGCCAGCAGCCCGATGACGGGAAGCACAGATACGCAGTATTTT
TRBD1	15	TRBV5-1	TRBJ2-3	-	CASSQGDSRTDTQYF	TGCGCCAGCAGCCAAGGGGACAGTCGCACAGATACGCAGTATTTT
-	13	TRBV5-1	TRBJ2-4	-	CASKEGAKNIQYF	TGCGCCAGCAAAGAGGGAGCCAAAAACATTCAGTACTTC
-	11	TRBV5-4	TRBJ1-2	-	CASSWKGLDTF	TGTGCCAGCAGCTGGAAGGGACTAGACACCTTC
-	13	TRBV19	TRBJ1-1	-	CASSMWGGKEAFF	TGTGCCAGTAGTATGTGGGGAGGGAAGGAAGCTTTCTTT
TRBD1	17	TRBV15	TRBJ1-4	-	CATSRGGTGTGREKLFF	TGTGCCACCAGCAGGGGCGGAACCGGGACAGGGAGGGAAAAACTGTTTTTT
-	10	TRBV20-1	TRBJ1-1	-	CSALRGGAFF	TGCAGTGCTCTCAGGGGTGGGGCTTTCTTT